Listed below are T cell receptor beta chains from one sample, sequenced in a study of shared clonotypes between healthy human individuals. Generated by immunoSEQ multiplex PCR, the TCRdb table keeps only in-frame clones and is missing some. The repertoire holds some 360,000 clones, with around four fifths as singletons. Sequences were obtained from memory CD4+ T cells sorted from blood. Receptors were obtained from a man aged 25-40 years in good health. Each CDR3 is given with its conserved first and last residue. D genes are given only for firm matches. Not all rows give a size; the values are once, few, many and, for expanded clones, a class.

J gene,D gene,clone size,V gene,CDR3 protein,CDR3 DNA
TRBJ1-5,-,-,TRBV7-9,CASSLVEGPNQPQHF,TGTGCCAGCAGCTTAGTTGAGGGACCCAATCAGCCCCAGCATTTT
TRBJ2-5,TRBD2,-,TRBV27,CASSLGASGSRETQYF,TGTGCCAGCAGTTTAGGGGCTAGCGGGAGTCGGGAGACCCAGTACTTC
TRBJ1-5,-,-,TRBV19,CASSITHDYSNQPQHF,TGTGCCAGTAGTATAACACATGATTATAGCAATCAGCCCCAGCATTTT
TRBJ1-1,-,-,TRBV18,CASSANNQNTEAFF,TGTGCCAGCTCAGCAAATAATCAGAACACTGAAGCTTTCTTT
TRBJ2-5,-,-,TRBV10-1,CASSEGDLRETQYF,TGCGCCAGCAGTGAAGGGGACCTCCGGGAGACCCAGTACTTC
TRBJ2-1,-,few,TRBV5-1,CASSLQLSREQFF,TGCGCCAGCAGCTTGCAATTGTCGAGGGAGCAGTTCTTC
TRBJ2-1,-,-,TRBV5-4,CASSRPSLGASYNEQFF,TGTGCCAGCAGCCGCCCCTCCCTTGGAGCGTCCTACAATGAGCAGTTCTTC
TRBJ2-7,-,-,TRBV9,CASSVEGSGEQYF,TGTGCCAGCAGCGTAGAAGGATCAGGCGAGCAGTACTTC
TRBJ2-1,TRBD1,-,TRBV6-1,CASRTGTDFYNEQFF,TGTGCCAGCAGGACTGGGACAGACTTCTACAATGAGCAGTTCTTC
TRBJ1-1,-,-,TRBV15,CATSGRDLGTEAFF,TGTGCCACCAGCGGCCGGGACTTGGGCACTGAAGCTTTCTTT
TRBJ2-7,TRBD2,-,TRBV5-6,CASRFGLAGVGSYEQYF,TGTGCCAGCAGATTTGGACTAGCGGGAGTAGGCTCCTACGAGCAGTACTTC
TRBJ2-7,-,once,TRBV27,CASSPAPPTVSSYEQYF,TGTGCCAGCAGTCCCGCTCCCCCGACAGTGAGCTCCTACGAGCAGTACTTC
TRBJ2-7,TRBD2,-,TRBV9,CASSVGLAGEVRF,TGTGCCAGCAGCGTAGGGCTAGCGGGAGAGGTTCGCTTC
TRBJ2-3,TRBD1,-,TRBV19,CASSRDRGPDTQYF,TGTGCCAGTAGTCGGGACAGGGGGCCAGATACGCAGTATTTT
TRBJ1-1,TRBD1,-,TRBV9,CASSGDRGRTEAFF,TGTGCCAGCAGCGGGGACAGGGGCAGGACTGAAGCTTTCTTT
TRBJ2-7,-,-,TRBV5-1,CASSWGTDNEQYF,TGCGCCAGCAGCTGGGGAACAGATAACGAGCAGTACTTC
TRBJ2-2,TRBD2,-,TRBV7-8,CASTTTGLAGVGAGELFF,TGTGCCAGCACCACCACCGGACTAGCGGGAGTTGGGGCCGGGGAGCTGTTTTTT
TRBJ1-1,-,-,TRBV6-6,CASSYSITNTEAFF,TGTGCCAGCAGTTACTCGATAACGAACACTGAAGCTTTCTTT
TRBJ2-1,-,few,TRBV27,CASSLQDSGNNEQFF,TGTGCCAGCAGTTTACAGGACTCCGGCAACAATGAGCAGTTCTTC
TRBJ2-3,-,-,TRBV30,CAWSPGRDTQYF,TGTGCCTGGAGTCCGGGAAGAGATACGCAGTATTTT
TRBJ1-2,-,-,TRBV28,CASSFGQGTVGTF,-
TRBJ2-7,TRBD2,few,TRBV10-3,CAIRPSGSVSYEQYF,TGTGCCATCAGACCCAGCGGGAGCGTCTCCTACGAGCAGTACTTC
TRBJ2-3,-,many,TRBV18,CASSPSSTDTQYF,TGTGCCAGCTCACCTTCTAGCACAGATACGCAGTATTTT
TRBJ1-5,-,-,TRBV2,CASLSGGGPNQPQHF,TGTGCCAGTCTTTCGGGGGGAGGGCCTAATCAGCCCCAGCATTTT
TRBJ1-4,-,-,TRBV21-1,CASRLKRATPPTNEKLFF,TGTGCCAGCAGACTCAAAAGGGCAACGCCTCCAACTAATGAAAAACTGTTTTTT
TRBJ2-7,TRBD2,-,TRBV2,CASSAASGIYEQYF,TGTGCCAGCAGTGCTGCTAGCGGAATCTACGAGCAGTACTTC
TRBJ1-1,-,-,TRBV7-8,CASSLAGSAEAFF,TGTGCCAGCAGCTTAGCGGGGTCAGCTGAAGCTTTCTTT
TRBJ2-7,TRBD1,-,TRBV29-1,CRLTGFEQYF,TGCAGACTGACAGGGTTCGAGCAGTACTTC
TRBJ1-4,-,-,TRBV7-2,CASSLAQTGPNEKLFF,TGTGCCAGCAGCTTAGCCCAGACAGGCCCTAATGAAAAACTGTTTTTT
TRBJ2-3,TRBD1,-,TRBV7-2,CASSSEQGALSDTQYF,TGTGCCAGCAGCTCTGAACAGGGGGCGCTGTCAGATACGCAGTATTTT
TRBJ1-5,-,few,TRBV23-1,CASSQFPGGGNQPQHF,TGCGCCAGCAGTCAATTCCCGGGGGGGGGCAATCAGCCCCAGCATTTT
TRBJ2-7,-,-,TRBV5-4,CASSLGGSGLSYEQYF,TGTGCCAGCAGCTTGGGGGGTAGCGGCCTCTCCTACGAGCAGTACTTC
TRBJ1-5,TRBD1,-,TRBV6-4,CAIRGQGALYRYQPQHF,TGTGCCATCCGGGGACAGGGGGCCCTATATCGATATCAGCCCCAGCATTTT
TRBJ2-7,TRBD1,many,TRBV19,CASSIYGTGSYPPYEQYF,TGTGCCAGTAGTATCTACGGGACAGGGTCCTATCCTCCTTACGAGCAGTACTTC
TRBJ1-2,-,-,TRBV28,CASSLSWQSDYGYTF,TGTGCCAGCAGTTTATCTTGGCAGAGTGATTATGGCTACACCTTC
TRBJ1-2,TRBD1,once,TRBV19,CASSIVRDRGLGYTF,TGTGCCAGTAGTATAGTCCGGGACAGGGGGCTCGGCTACACCTTC
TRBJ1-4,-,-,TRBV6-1,CASSGGWRNNEKLFF,TGTGCCAGCAGTGGGGGGTGGCGAAATAATGAAAAACTGTTTTTT
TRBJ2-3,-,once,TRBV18,CASSSTTGDTQYF,TGTGCCAGCTCATCCACAACAGGAGATACGCAGTATTTT
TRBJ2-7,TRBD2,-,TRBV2,CASSLLGLAFYEQYF,TGTGCCAGCAGCCTCCTTGGACTAGCGTTCTACGAGCAGTACTTC
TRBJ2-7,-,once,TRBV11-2,CASSSYSGTDAYEQYF,TGTGCCAGCAGCTCGTACTCCGGGACTGATGCCTACGAGCAGTACTTC
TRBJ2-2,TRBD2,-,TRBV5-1,CASRFKAGTSLGGHTGELFF,TGCGCCAGCAGATTCAAGGCCGGGACTAGCCTAGGAGGGCACACCGGGGAGCTGTTTTTT
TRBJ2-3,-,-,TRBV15,CAIELGPSTDTQYF,TGTGCCATCGAACTAGGTCCTAGCACAGATACGCAGTATTTT
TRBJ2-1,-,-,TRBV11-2,CASSLAESSYNEQFF,TGTGCCAGCAGCTTAGCGGAGAGCTCCTACAATGAGCAGTTCTTC
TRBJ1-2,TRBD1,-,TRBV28,CASSSETQGAQIAGYTF,TGTGCCAGCAGCTCAGAGACGCAGGGGGCGCAAATCGCTGGCTACACCTTC
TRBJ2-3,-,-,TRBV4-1,CASSWDQRTDTQYF,TGCGCCAGCAGCTGGGACCAACGCACAGATACGCAGTATTTT
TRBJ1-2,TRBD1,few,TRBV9,CASRPRGQIHEGYTF,TGTGCCAGCCGACCTAGGGGACAGATACACGAGGGCTACACCTTC
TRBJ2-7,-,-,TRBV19,CATISGAYEQYF,TGTGCCACCATTTCGGGAGCCTACGAGCAGTACTTC
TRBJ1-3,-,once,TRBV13,CASSLGRGNTIYF,TGTGCCAGCAGCTTAGGGCGCGGAAACACCATATATTTT
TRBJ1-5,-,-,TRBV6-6,CASNGPLSNQPQHF,TGTGCCAGCAACGGGCCCCTTAGCAATCAGCCCCAGCATTTT
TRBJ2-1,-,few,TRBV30,CAWSFSGISSYNEQFF,TGTGCCTGGAGTTTCTCAGGGATCAGCTCCTACAATGAGCAGTTCTTC
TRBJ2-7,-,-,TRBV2,CASSVGHGGEQYF,TGTGCCAGCAGTGTAGGGCATGGGGGCGAGCAGTACTTC
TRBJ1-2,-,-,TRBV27,CASSLYATGLNYGYTF,TGTGCCAGCAGTTTATACGCGACAGGTCTGAACTATGGCTACACCTTC
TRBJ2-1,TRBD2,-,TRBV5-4,CASSREGTGNEQFF,TGTGCCAGCAGCAGGGAGGGGACCGGCAATGAGCAGTTCTTC
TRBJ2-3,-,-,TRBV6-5,CASRETTGIDTQYF,TGTGCCAGCAGGGAGACTACGGGCATAGATACGCAGTATTTT
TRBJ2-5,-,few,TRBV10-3,CAIAQGGETQYF,TGTGCCATCGCCCAAGGGGGAGAGACCCAGTACTTC
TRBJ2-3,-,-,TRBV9,CASSGRLGMGTDTQYF,TGTGCCAGCAGCGGCCGGTTGGGGATGGGCACAGATACGCAGTATTTT
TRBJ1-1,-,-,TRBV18,CASSPRTGNTEAFF,TGTGCCAGCTCACCGAGGACGGGGAACACTGAAGCTTTCTTT